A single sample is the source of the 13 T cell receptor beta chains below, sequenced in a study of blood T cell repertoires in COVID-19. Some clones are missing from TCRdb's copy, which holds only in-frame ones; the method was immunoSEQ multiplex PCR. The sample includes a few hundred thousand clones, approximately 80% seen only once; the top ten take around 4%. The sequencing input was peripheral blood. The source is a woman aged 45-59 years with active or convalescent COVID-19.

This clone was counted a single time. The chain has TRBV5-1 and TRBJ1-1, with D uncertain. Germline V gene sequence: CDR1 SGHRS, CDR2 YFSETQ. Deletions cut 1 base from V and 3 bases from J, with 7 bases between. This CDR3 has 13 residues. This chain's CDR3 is CASSLNSHTEAFF. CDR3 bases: TGCGCCAGCAGCTTGAACTCTCACACTGAAGCTTTCTTT.

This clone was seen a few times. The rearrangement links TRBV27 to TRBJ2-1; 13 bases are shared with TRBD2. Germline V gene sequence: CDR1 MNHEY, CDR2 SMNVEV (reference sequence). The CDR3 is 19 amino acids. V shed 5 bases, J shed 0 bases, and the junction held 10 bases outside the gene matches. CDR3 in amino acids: CASSGGLAGVSTSYNEQFF. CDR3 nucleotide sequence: TGTGCCAGCAGTGGTGGACTAGCGGGAGTCTCAACCTCCTACAATGAGCAGTTCTTC.

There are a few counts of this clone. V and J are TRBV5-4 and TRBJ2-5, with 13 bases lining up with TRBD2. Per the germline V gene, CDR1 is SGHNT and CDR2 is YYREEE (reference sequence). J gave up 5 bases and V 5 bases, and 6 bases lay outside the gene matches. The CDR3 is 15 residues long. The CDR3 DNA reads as TGTGCCAGCAGTTCACTAGCGGGAGGGCCTGAGACCCAGTACTTC. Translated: CASSSLAGGPETQYF.

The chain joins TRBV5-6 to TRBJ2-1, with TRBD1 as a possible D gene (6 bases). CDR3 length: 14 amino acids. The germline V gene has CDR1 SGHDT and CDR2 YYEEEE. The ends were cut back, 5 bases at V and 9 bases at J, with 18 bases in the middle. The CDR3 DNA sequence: TGTGCCAGCAGGTCGAGACACAAAGGGGGTGAGCAGTTCTTC. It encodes CASRSRHKGGEQFF.

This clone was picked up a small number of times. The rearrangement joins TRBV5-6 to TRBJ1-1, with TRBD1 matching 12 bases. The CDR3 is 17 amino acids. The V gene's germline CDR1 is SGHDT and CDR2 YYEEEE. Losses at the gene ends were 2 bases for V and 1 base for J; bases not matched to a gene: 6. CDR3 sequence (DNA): TGTGCCAGCAGCTTCTCGGGACAGGGGGCATGGAACACTGAAGCTTTCTTT. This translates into CASSFSGQGAWNTEAFF.

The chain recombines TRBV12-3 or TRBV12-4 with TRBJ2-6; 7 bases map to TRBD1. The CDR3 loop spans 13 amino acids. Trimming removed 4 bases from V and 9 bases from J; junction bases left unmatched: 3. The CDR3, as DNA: TGTGCCAGCAGTTCTGACAGGGTCAACGTCCTGACTTTC. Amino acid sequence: CASSSDRVNVLTF.

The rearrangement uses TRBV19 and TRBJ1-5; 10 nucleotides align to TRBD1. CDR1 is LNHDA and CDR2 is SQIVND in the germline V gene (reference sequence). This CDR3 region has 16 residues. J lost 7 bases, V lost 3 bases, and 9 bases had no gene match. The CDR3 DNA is TGTGCCAGTAGTATGACCGGGACAGGGGTTGGACAGCCCCAGCATTTT. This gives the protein CASSMTGTGVGQPQHF.

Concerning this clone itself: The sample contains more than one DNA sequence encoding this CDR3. The CDR3 sequence is CASSPQGGHTEAFF. The CDR3 DNA reads as TGTGCCAGCTCACCACAGGGAGGACACACTGAAGCTTTCTTT. The genes are TRBV18 and TRBJ1-1; D gene unclear. The CDR3 sequence is 14 residues long. V lost 1 base to trimming and J lost 3 bases, with 9 bases between them. Germline CDR1 reads KGHSH; CDR2 reads LQKENI.

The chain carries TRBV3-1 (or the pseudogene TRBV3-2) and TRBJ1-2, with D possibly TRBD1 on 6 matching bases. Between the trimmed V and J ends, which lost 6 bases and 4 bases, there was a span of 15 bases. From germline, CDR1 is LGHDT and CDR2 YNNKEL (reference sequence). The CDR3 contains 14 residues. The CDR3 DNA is TGTGCCAGCAGTCAGGGGATCAGCACCTATGGCTACACCTTC. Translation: CASSQGISTYGYTF.

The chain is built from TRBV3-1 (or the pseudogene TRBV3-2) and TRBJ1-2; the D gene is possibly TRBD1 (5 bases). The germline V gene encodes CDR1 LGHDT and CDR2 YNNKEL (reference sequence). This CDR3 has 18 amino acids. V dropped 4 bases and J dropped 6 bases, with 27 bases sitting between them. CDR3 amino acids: CASSLAFLPPQVPDGYTF. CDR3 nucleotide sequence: TGTGCCAGCAGCCTAGCCTTCCTCCCCCCACAGGTACCCGATGGCTACACCTTC.

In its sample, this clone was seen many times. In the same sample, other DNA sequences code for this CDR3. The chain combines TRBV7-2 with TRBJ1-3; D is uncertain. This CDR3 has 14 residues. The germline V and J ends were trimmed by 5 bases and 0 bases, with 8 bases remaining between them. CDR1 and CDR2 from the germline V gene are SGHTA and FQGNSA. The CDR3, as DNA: TGTGCCAGCAGCCTCTACTCCTCTGGAAACACCATATATTTT. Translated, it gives CASSLYSSGNTIYF. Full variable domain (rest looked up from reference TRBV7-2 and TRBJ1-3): GAGVSQSPSNKVTEKGKDVELRCDPISGHTALYWYRQSLGQGLEFLIYFQGNSAPDKSGLPSDRFSAERTGGSVSTLTIQRTQQEDSAVYLCASSLYSSGNTIYFGEGSWLTVV.

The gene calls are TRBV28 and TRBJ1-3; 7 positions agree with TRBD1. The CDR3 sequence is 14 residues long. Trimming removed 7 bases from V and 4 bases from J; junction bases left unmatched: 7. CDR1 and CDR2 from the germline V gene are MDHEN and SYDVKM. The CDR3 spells CASTQGGFGNTIYF. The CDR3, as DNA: TGTGCCAGCACCCAGGGGGGATTCGGAAACACCATATATTTT. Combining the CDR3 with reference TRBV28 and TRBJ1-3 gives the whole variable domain DVKVTQSSRYLVKRTGEKVFLECVQDMDHENMFWYRQDPGLGLRLIYFSYDVKMKEKGDIPEGYSVSREKKERFSLILESASTNQTSMYLCASTQGGFGNTIYFGEGSWLTVV.

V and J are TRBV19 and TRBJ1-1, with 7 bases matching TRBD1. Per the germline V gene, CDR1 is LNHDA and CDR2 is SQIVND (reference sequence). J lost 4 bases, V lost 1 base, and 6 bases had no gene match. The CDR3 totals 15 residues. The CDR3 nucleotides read TGTGCCAGTAGTATAGCGACAGGGCTGCGCACTGAAGCTTTCTTT. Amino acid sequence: CASSIATGLRTEAFF.